These 18 T cell receptor beta chains share one sample of origin, sequenced in a study of early T cells in non-severe SARS-CoV-2 infection. TCRdb re-derived calls from the 5' RACE reads in MiXCR, one entry per CDR3 protein. The sample carries some 63,000 distinct CDR3 sequences, 10% to 15% recorded once. The sample was whole blood. These receptors were taken from an adult who was a healthcare worker with PCR-confirmed SARS-CoV-2 infection or an uninfected control (not recorded which).

This clonotype was recorded at least ten times. The germline gene is not matched at one end of the junction; a read error may be the cause. The genes are TRBV10-3 and TRBJ1-1; 9 positions agree with TRBD1. The CDR3 covers 12 residues. Germline V lookup: CDR1 ENHRY, CDR2 SYGVKD. CDR3 in DNA: TGTGCCATCAGTGAATTAAAGGACAGGGGTCTCTTT. This encodes CAISELKDRGLF.

V is TRBV20-1 and J is TRBJ2-3; perhaps TRBD2 as D (5 bases). CDR3 length: 11 amino acids. The V end lost 3 bases, the J end lost 5 bases, and 6 bases lay between the germline ends. CDR1 is DFQATT, CDR2 SNEGSKA, per germline (reference sequence). The CDR3 coding sequence is TGCAGTGCTAGCGGGGAAGATACGCAGTATTTT. Translated, it gives CSASGEDTQYF.

This clonotype was counted ten times or more. The genes are TRBV14 and TRBJ2-1; tentative D call: TRBD2 (7 bases). This CDR3 contains 17 residues. Looked up from germline, CDR1 is SGHDN and CDR2 is FVKESK. Deletions cut 4 bases from V and 0 bases from J, with 16 bases between. The CDR3 sequence: CASSPLGGADSYNEQFF. CDR3 DNA: TGTGCCAGCAGCCCCCTAGGGGGGGCAGACTCCTACAATGAGCAGTTCTTC.

This clonotype was recorded at least ten times. V is TRBV29-1 and J is TRBJ2-7; tentatively, D is TRBD1 (6 bases). V was pared by 3 bases and J by 3 bases, with 6 bases between. The CDR3 sequence is 11 residues long. Germline values: CDR1 SQVTM, CDR2 ANQGSEA. CDR3 in DNA: TGCAGCGTTGACAGGGGCTACGAGCAGTACTTC. Translated, it gives CSVDRGYEQYF.

This clonotype has ten or more counts. The chain uses TRBV7-6 and TRBJ1-1, with unresolved D. The CDR3 is 14 residues long. Germline V CDR1 and CDR2: SGHVS, FNYEAQ. Deletions cut 1 base from V and 1 base from J, with 7 bases between. Written as DNA, the CDR3 is TGTGCCAGCAGCTTAGTGTCCTCGAACACTGAAGCTTTCTTT. Amino acid sequence: CASSLVSSNTEAFF.

Comment on this clonotype: A single base separates this from a much larger clone, so it may be a read error. The gene calls are TRBV6-2 or TRBV6-3 and TRBJ1-2; a weak D match, TRBD1 (6 bases). The V gene's germline CDR1 is MNHEY and CDR2 SVGEGT. Between the trimmed V and J ends, which lost 6 bases and 7 bases, there was a span of 15 bases. The CDR3 runs 13 residues. This CDR3 is CASRPTGFCGYTF. The CDR3 bases are TGTGCCAGCAGGCCGACAGGCTTTTGTGGCTACACCTTC.

J is TRBJ1-1 and V is TRBV30, with no clear D. With 0 bases removed from V and 1 base from J, the gap between germline ends came to 12 bases. The CDR3 sequence is 15 residues long. The V gene's germline CDR1 is GTSNPN and CDR2 SVGIG (reference sequence). The DNA for the CDR3 is TGTGCCTGGAGTGTACGATCAGCCTCGAACACTGAAGCTTTCTTT. Translated, it gives CAWSVRSASNTEAFF.

This chain uses TRBV29-1 with TRBJ2-7, with a tentative D call TRBD1 (5 bases). The germline CDR1 and CDR2 sequences are SQVTM and ANQGSEA. The CDR3 has 12 residues. V was cut by 3 bases and J by 3 bases, with 9 bases left in between. CDR3 sequence (DNA): TGCAGCGTTGATTCAGGGAACTACGAGCAGTACTTC. It translates to CSVDSGNYEQYF.

V gene TRBV9 combines with J gene TRBJ2-3; no clear D gene. CDR1 SGDLS and CDR2 YYNGEE come from the germline V gene. CDR3 length equals 12 residues. The V end was cut by 3 bases, the J end by 5 bases, with 7 bases between. CDR3 protein: CASSGTLDTQYF. DNA of the CDR3: TGTGCCAGCAGCGGGACCCTAGATACGCAGTATTTT.

The rearrangement links TRBV5-4 to TRBJ1-6; D gene ambiguous. Trimming removed 5 bases at V and 7 bases at J, with 13 bases between. This CDR3 region has 14 residues. Germline loops: CDR1 SGHNT, CDR2 YYREEE (reference sequence). CDR3 region: CASRMIGLNSPLHF. CDR3 nucleotide sequence: TGTGCCAGCAGAATGATCGGGTTAAATTCACCCCTCCACTTT.

Many counts were recorded for this clonotype. This chain uses TRBV19 with TRBJ2-7; D is unresolved. CDR1 is LNHDA, CDR2 SQIVND, per germline (reference sequence). The V end lost 10 bases, the J end lost 0 bases, and 13 bases lay between the germline ends. CDR3 length: 13 residues. The CDR3 DNA is TGTGCCACCACCGACTCCAACTCCTACGAGCAGTACTTC. Its protein product is CATTDSNSYEQYF.

J is TRBJ1-1 and V is TRBV28; D is unresolved. The V gene's germline CDR1 is MDHEN and CDR2 SYDVKM. The CDR3 is 14 residues long. Trimming removed 4 bases from V and 6 bases from J, with 15 bases in between. In DNA form, the CDR3 reads TGTGCCAGCAGTTCCGGATCAATACAGCCTGAAGCTTTCTTT. Translation: CASSSGSIQPEAFF.

About this clonotype itself: A much larger clone differs by one base, so this may be a read error. The chain joins TRBV7-9 to TRBJ2-1, with TRBD1 matching 8 bases. V shed 8 bases, J shed 0 bases, and the junction held 6 bases outside the gene matches. Per the germline V gene, CDR1 is SEHNR and CDR2 is FQNEAQ (reference sequence). The CDR3 contains 15 residues. The CDR3 spells CASARDRNSYNEQFF. The CDR3, as DNA: TGTGCCAGCGCCCGGGACAGGAACTCCTACAATGAGCAGTTCTTC.

This clonotype was picked up many times. V is TRBV12-3 or TRBV12-4 and J is TRBJ1-5, with TRBD1 identical over 7 bases. The CDR3 is 13 amino acids. The V and J ends lost 3 bases and 7 bases, in that order; junction bases with no gene match: 3. As DNA, the CDR3 is TGTGCCAGCAGTTTCCAGGGGGTCCAGCCCCAGCATTTT. The encoded protein is CASSFQGVQPQHF.

The table lists this clonotype with many counts. The chain joins TRBV29-1 to TRBJ2-5, with D maybe TRBD1 (6 bases). Germline assignment: CDR1 SQVTM and CDR2 ANQGSEA. V lost 5 bases to trimming and J lost 4 bases, with 14 bases between them. The CDR3 contains 13 residues. The CDR3 nucleotides read TGCAGCGTTTCTCTCAGGGGACGAGAGACCCAGTACTTC. This gives the protein CSVSLRGRETQYF.

This clonotype was counted between two and nine times. The rearrangement joins TRBV3-1 to TRBJ2-7, with 7 bases matching TRBD1. The CDR3 runs to 14 residues. V lost 3 bases, J lost 4 bases, and 6 bases stayed unmatched. In germline, CDR1 is LGHDT, CDR2 YNNKEL (reference sequence). The DNA of the CDR3 is TGTGCCAGCAGCCAGTCCGGACAGGATTACGAGCAGTACTTC. Its protein product is CASSQSGQDYEQYF.

The chain carries TRBV30 and TRBJ2-2; possibly TRBD2 for D (5 bases). V lost 4 bases to trimming and J lost 1 base, with 16 bases between them. The CDR3 has 16 residues. CDR1 GTSNPN and CDR2 SVGIG come from the germline V gene (reference sequence). The CDR3 reads CAWTQGGGLNTGELFF. DNA of the CDR3: TGTGCCTGGACCCAAGGTGGAGGCCTGAACACCGGGGAGCTGTTTTTT.

This clonotype was observed many times. The V and J genes are TRBV3-1 and TRBJ2-7; no definite D call. Germline V gene lookup returns CDR1 LGHDT and CDR2 YNNKEL (reference sequence). V was clipped by 7 bases and J by 2 bases, with 12 bases between them. This CDR3 spans 13 amino acids. CDR3 residues: CASMKTPTYEQYF. The CDR3 coding sequence is TGTGCCAGCATGAAGACCCCCACCTACGAGCAGTACTTC.